These T cell receptor beta chains were read from a single sample in a study of T-cell reconstitution after alpha-beta-depleted transplantation in children. TCRdb re-analysed the PCR reads in MiXCR, keeping a single row per CDR3 protein. The profile shows 250,000 to 350,000 distinct CDR3 sequences, almost 10% of them singletons. This material consisted of PBMCs from the stem cell graft donor, taken from the stem cell graft. The receptors stem from a human donor who donated a stem cell graft to a child with SCID. CDR3s include the opening cysteine and the closing phenylalanine or tryptophan. The D gene is left open where the match is weak. Some rows have no size entry. The others give once, few or many, or a class for an expanded clone.

v_call	d_call	j_call	clone_size	cdr3_nt	cdr3_aa
TRBV5-5	.	TRBJ2-7	.	TGTGCCAGCAGCTTAGATTTCTCTCCCGCGGGCTACGAGCAGTACTTC	CASSLDFSPAGYEQYF
TRBV7-3	.	TRBJ2-1	many	TGTGCCAGCAGCACCCCGGGACTCTACAATGAGCAGTTCTTC	CASSTPGLYNEQFF
TRBV7-2	.	TRBJ2-7	few	TGTGCCAGCAGCTTAGGTGGGGTTTTGGAGGGCGAGCAGTACTTC	CASSLGGVLEGEQYF
TRBV29-1	TRBD1	TRBJ1-2	.	TGCAGCGTTTCTGGGGACAGTGGCTACACCTTC	CSVSGDSGYTF
TRBV6-1	TRBD1	TRBJ2-1	.	TGTGCCAGCAGTGAGACAGGGTTTGTTGAGCAGTTCTTC	CASSETGFVEQFF
TRBV5-1	.	TRBJ1-2	few	TGCGCCAGCAGCTCGATGACAGCCGGCGGCTATGGCTACACCTTC	CASSSMTAGGYGYTF
TRBV12-3/TRBV12-4	TRBD2	TRBJ2-5	.	TGTGCCAGCAGTTTAGGGGAGGGGGAGACCCAGTACTTC	CASSLGEGETQYF
TRBV7-2	.	TRBJ2-4	many	TGTGCCAGCAGCCAAACAGGGAACGGCATTCAGTACTTC	CASSQTGNGIQYF
TRBV4-1	TRBD1	TRBJ2-7	few	TGCGCCAGCAGCCAAAGTTGGGGACAGGCGGGGCAGTACTTC	CASSQSWGQAGQYF
TRBV12-3/TRBV12-4	TRBD2	TRBJ2-1	.	TGTGCCAGCAGTCCAACCACTAGCGGGGGGCGGGATGAGCAGTTCTTC	CASSPTTSGGRDEQFF
TRBV27	.	TRBJ1-5	.	TGTGCCAGCAGTTTTCAGGGCAGACCCAATCAGCCCCAGCATTTT	CASSFQGRPNQPQHF
TRBV13	.	TRBJ2-5	.	TGTGCCAGCAGCTTCGGGACAAGACAAGAGACCCAGTACTTC	CASSFGTRQETQYF
TRBV27	TRBD2	TRBJ2-1	.	TGTGCCAGCACCCTCAGGGCTAGCGGGGGGTTTTACAATGAGCAGTTCTTC	CASTLRASGGFYNEQFF
TRBV4-1	TRBD2	TRBJ2-1	.	TGCGCCAGCAGCCAAGAAGGCTCGCGGGGGTCCCGGCGCAATGAGCAGTTCTTC	CASSQEGSRGSRRNEQFF
TRBV12-3/TRBV12-4	.	TRBJ1-4	.	TGTGCCAGCAGTTTAGCAGCGCAAAATGAAAAACTGTTTTTT	CASSLAAQNEKLFF
TRBV5-5	TRBD2	TRBJ2-1	few	TGTGCCAGCAGCTTGGATCTAGCGGGGAGGTTGGATGAGCAGTTCTTC	CASSLDLAGRLDEQFF
TRBV7-8	.	TRBJ2-3	few	TGTGCCAGCAGCGAGGTGCAGGGGCGGCGGGTCTCAATCACAGATACGCAGTATTTT	CASSEVQGRRVSITDTQYF
TRBV12-3/TRBV12-4	TRBD1	TRBJ1-6	many	TGTGCCAGCAGCCCAGGGGGTCGTCACCTCCACTTT	CASSPGGRHLHF
TRBV20-1	.	TRBJ2-1	few	TGCAGTGCTAGTGAGTCGAACAGTTACAATGAGCAGTTCTTC	CSASESNSYNEQFF
TRBV18	.	TRBJ2-3	.	TGTGCCAGCTCACCACCGCCGGCCCCAGATACGCAGTATTTT	CASSPPPAPDTQYF
TRBV9	.	TRBJ2-2	.	TGTGCCAGCAGCGTAGTTCCCGGTAACACCGGGGAGCTGTTTTTT	CASSVVPGNTGELFF
TRBV20-1	.	TRBJ2-2	many	TGCAGTGCTAGAGATCCGGCTACCGGGGAGCTGTTTTTT	CSARDPATGELFF
TRBV5-1	TRBD1	TRBJ2-7	.	TGCGCCAGCAGCGCCCGGACAGGGTCGGCCTACGAGAAGTACTTC	CASSARTGSAYEKYF
TRBV12-3/TRBV12-4	TRBD1	TRBJ1-2	few	TGTGCCAGCAGTTCAGGCAGGGGGAGAACTAACTATGGCTACACCTTC	CASSSGRGRTNYGYTF
TRBV4-1	.	TRBJ2-3	.	TGCGCCAGCAGCCAAGGCCCCGGGACCACAGATACGCAGTATTTT	CASSQGPGTTDTQYF
TRBV10-2	TRBD1	TRBJ1-5	few	TGCGCCAGCAGGCCGGGAGGACAGGGTCAGCCCCAGCATTTT	CASRPGGQGQPQHF
TRBV12-3/TRBV12-4	.	TRBJ2-6	few	TGTGCCAGCAGTCCGTGGACTCCTGGGGCCAACGTCCTGACTTTC	CASSPWTPGANVLTF
TRBV5-5	TRBD2	TRBJ2-3	many	TGTGCCAGCAGCGCCGGTTGGACTAGCGAGAGAGATACGCAGTATTTT	CASSAGWTSERDTQYF
TRBV7-3	.	TRBJ2-3	.	TGTGCCAGCAGCTTAAGTCCGGGGGGCACAGATACGCAGTATTTT	CASSLSPGGTDTQYF
TRBV28	TRBD1	TRBJ2-5	many	TGTGCCAGCAGTTCTCCCGGGACAGGGGTGGCAGAGACCCAGTACTTC	CASSSPGTGVAETQYF
TRBV10-3	.	TRBJ2-3	few	TGTGCCATCAGTCTTACAGGGTCAGATACGCAGTATTTT	CAISLTGSDTQYF
TRBV5-1	.	TRBJ1-1	.	TGCGCCAGCAGCCCCGACCCCGAACGGAACACTGAAGCTTTCTTT	CASSPDPERNTEAFF
TRBV4-2	.	TRBJ1-4	.	TGTGCCAGCAGCCAAGTCCAGTTAGAGGGAGAAAAACTGTTTTTT	CASSQVQLEGEKLFF
TRBV12-3/TRBV12-4	.	TRBJ1-1	few	TGTGCCAGCAGTTACCGCCGGGTCTTACTACGGACTGAAGCTTTCTTT	CASSYRRVLLRTEAFF
TRBV21-1	.	TRBJ2-5	.	TGTGCCAGCAGCAAAGAGGGATCCCGAGAGACCCAGTACTTC	CASSKEGSRETQYF
TRBV5-6	.	TRBJ2-3	few	TGTGCCAGCAGCTTGCGCCTTTTAATAAAGGGCACAGATACGCAGTATTTT	CASSLRLLIKGTDTQYF
TRBV12-3/TRBV12-4	.	TRBJ2-5	many	TGTGCCAGCAGTTTTCCGACAGGCGGGTTAGTCGAGACCCAGTACTTC	CASSFPTGGLVETQYF
TRBV10-2	.	TRBJ2-6	few	TGCGCCAGCAGTGATTATCACTGGACCTCTGGGGCCAACGTCCTGACTTTC	CASSDYHWTSGANVLTF
TRBV7-6	.	TRBJ2-5	.	TGTGCCAGCAGGGGGTTTAAGGAGACCCAGTACTTC	CASRGFKETQYF
TRBV5-1	TRBD1	TRBJ2-5	.	TGCGCCAGCAGCCAAGAGGGACAGGGGAGAGAGGAGACCCAGTACTTC	CASSQEGQGREETQYF
TRBV18	TRBD1	TRBJ2-2	many	TGTGCCAGCTCACCCCTACAGGGGACGACCGGGGAGCTGTTTTTT	CASSPLQGTTGELFF
TRBV7-8	.	TRBJ1-2	few	TGTGCCAGCAGCCTAACAGCGGATAACTATGGCTACACCTTC	CASSLTADNYGYTF
TRBV6-5	TRBD1	TRBJ2-7	.	TGTGCCAGCAGTACTCGACAGGGCGGTGAGCAGTACTTC	CASSTRQGGEQYF
TRBV20-1	.	TRBJ2-7	many	TGCAGTGCTAGTTACGGAAACCGCTACGAGCAGTACTTC	CSASYGNRYEQYF
TRBV20-1	.	TRBJ1-5	few	TGCAGTGCTACCGGGACGACCAGCAATCAGCCCCAGCATTTT	CSATGTTSNQPQHF
TRBV3-1	TRBD1	TRBJ2-5	.	TGTGCCAGCAGCCCCCTCTTAGGGGGCGGAGTCCAAGAGACCCAGTACTTC	CASSPLLGGGVQETQYF
TRBV10-3	TRBD2	TRBJ2-7	many	TGTGCCATCAGTGAGTCGACCGCGGGGGGATACGAGCAGTACTTC	CAISESTAGGYEQYF